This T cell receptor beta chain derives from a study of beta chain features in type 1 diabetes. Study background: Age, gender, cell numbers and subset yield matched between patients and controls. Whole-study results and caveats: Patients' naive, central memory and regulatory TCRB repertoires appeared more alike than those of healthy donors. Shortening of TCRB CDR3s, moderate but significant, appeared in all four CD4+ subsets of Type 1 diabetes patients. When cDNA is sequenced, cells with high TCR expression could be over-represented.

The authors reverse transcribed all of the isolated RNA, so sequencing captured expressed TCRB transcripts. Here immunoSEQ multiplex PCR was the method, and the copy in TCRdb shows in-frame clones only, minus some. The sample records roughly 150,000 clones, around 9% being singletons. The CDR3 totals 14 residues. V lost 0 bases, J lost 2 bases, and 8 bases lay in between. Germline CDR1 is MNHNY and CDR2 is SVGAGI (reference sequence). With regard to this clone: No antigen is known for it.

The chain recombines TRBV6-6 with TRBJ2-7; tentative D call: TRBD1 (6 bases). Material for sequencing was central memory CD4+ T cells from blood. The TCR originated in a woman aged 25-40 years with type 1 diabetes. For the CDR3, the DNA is TGTGCCAGCAGTTACTCGACAGGCCCCTACGAGCAGTACTTC. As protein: CASSYSTGPYEQYF.